This T cell receptor (beta chain) was recovered during a study of blood T cell repertoires in COVID-19 (dated by TCRdb to about 2020). About the full investigation: Samples from collaborators originated in the United States, Italy and Spain and spanned both the acute and convalescent phases of COVID-19. The material from the prospective study consisted of cDNA or gDNA derived from T cells, B-cell-depleted T cells, or PBMCs. Deeply sampled blood TCRbeta repertoires from subjects exposed to, actively infected with, or recovered from COVID-19 were included in the dataset. The repertoires were released in a freely available public database meant as a resource for research on the immune response to SARS-CoV-2. Samples came from the ongoing ImmuneRACE study (first 160 participants) plus 1,254 subjects from 6 global collaborators. Sample metadata almost always included a de-identified subject ID, COVID-19 status, age in years and sex. Where HLA class I and class II types were available, the types were taken from metadata supplied by the sample provider, not from assay-based typing.

Germline trimming: 0 bases from V, 1 base from J; junction bases outside gene matches: 4. For CDR1 and CDR2, the germline V gene lists MGHRA and YSYEKL. The CDR3 runs 16 residues from the cysteine to the phenylalanine. Only the CDR3 part of the read is kept: 48 bases, read in frame from the first base. As concerns this clone: It has no known antigen specificity. No much larger clone is present one base from it, and per-base qualities are unavailable.

The collaborating institutions used their own protocols to collect whole blood in K2EDTA tubes. Collaborator samples were shipped for TCRbeta analysis as frozen whole blood, isolated PBMCs, or DNA extracted from either sample type. The study at large found these results: The quantity of clinical and demographic metadata differed by source and by participant and was supplied without curation.

TCRbeta CDR3 regions were amplified from genomic DNA using the immunoSEQ Assay, a bias-controlled multiplex PCR. From the authors' description of their analysis: The number of nucleated cells in each sample was estimated by amplification of reference gene primers within the assay. To quantify the absolute abundance of each unique TCRbeta CDR3 rearrangement, sequence reads were collapsed and filtered. Productive Simpson clonality was computed per sample as the square root of Simpson's diversity index over productive rearrangements. In its TCRdb copy, this immuneACCESS table keeps in-frame sequences only and misses some clones. Where compared with another copy, unresolved V genes explain less than half of these, and the others have no known cause. The V and J calls and clone size come from that table; D and trimming were worked out from the DNA. This sample gives some 180,000 clones in total; roughly nine tenths of them show up just once. Clones ranked in the top ten supply about 22% of the sample.

What was sequenced was peripheral blood. The sequence was obtained from a man aged 55-75 years with active or convalescent COVID-19. Recombination connected TRBV4-1 to TRBJ1-1; 8 nucleotides in the junction match TRBD1. The CDR3 protein sequence reads: CASSQDLTGANTEAFF. The DNA sequence is as follows: TGCGCCAGCAGCCAAGATTTGACAGGGGCGAACACTGAAGCTTTCTTT.